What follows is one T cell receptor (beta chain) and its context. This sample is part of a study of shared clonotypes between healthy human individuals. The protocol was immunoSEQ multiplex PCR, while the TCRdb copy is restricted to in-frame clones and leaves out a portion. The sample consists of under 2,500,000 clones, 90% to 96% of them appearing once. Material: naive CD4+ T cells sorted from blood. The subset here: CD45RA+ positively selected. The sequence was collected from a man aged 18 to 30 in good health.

The DNA for the CDR3 is TGTGCCAGCTCACACCTATTCAGGGGGCAAGATCTGACAGATACGCAGTATTTT. Its translation: CASSHLFRGQDLTDTQYF. The chain employs TRBV18 and TRBJ2-3; 8 bases map to TRBD1. The germline gives CDR1 KGHSH, CDR2 LQKENI. CDR3 length: 18 residues. Trimming at V came to 4 bases and at J to 3 bases, leaving 15 bases not matched to a gene.